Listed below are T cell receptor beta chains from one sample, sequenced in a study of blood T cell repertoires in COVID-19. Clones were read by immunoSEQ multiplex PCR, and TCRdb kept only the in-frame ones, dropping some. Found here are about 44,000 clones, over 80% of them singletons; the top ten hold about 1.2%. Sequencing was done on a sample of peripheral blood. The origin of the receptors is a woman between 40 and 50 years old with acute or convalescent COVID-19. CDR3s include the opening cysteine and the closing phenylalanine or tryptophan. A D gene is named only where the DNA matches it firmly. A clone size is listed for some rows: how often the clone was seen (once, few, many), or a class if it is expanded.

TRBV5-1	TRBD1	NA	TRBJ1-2	TGCGCCAGCAGCTTGGGCGACAGGGGAGCTAACTATGGCTACACCTTC	CASSLGDRGANYGYTF
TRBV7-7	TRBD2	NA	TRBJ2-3	TGTGCCAGCAGCCGGGACTTACGGACTAGCGGGGGAATGGATACGCAGTATTTT	CASSRDLRTSGGMDTQYF
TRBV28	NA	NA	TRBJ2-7	TGTGCCAGCACCACGAAGGGTAGCGGCTACGAGCAGTACTTC	CASTTKGSGYEQYF
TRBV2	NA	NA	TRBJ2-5	TGTGCCAGCACCGGAGGGACAGCTAATAAGGAGACCCAGTACTTC	CASTGGTANKETQYF
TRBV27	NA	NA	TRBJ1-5	TGTGCCAGCAGTTTAGCGTTCAATCAGCCCCAGCATTTT	CASSLAFNQPQHF
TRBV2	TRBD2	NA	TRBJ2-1	TGTGCCAGCATTTGGACTAGCGGGAAGGCTGAGCAGTTCTTC	CASIWTSGKAEQFF
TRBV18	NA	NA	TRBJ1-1	TGTGCCAGCTCACCAGCAGGGGACACTGAAGCTTTCTTT	CASSPAGDTEAFF
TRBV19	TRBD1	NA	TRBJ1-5	TGTGCCACCCGGGGGCAGGGGGAACCAGTCCACTGGAATCAGCCCCAGCATTTT	CATRGQGEPVHWNQPQHF
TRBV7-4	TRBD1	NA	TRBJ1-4	TGTGCCAGCAGCTTAGGAGGAGGACAGGGAGAGGAGAAGGAAAAACTGTTTTTT	CASSLGGGQGEEKEKLFF
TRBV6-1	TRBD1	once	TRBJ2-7	TGTGCCAGCAGTGACCCCCCCGGACAGGAGACCGAGCAGTACTTC	CASSDPPGQETEQYF
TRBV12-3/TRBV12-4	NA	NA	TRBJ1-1	TGTGCCAGCAGTTTAGCCTCCCGGGAAGCTTTCTTT	CASSLASREAFF
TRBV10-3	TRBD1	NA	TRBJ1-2	TGTGCCATAAGGACAGGGGGCCAACCATTCTATGGCTACACCTTC	CAIRTGGQPFYGYTF
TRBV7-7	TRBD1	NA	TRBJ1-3	TGTGCCAGCAGTCGGGACAGGGGAAACACCATATATTTT	CASSRDRGNTIYF
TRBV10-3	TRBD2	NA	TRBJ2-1	TGTGCCATCAGTGACCTAGCGGGAGCATTCGATGAGCAGTTCTTC	CAISDLAGAFDEQFF
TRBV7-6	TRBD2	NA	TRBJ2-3	TGTGCCAGCAGCGCCGCACCGACTAGCGGGGGGACAGATACGCAGTATTTT	CASSAAPTSGGTDTQYF
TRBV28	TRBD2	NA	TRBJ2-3	TGTGCCAGCAGTTCGAGGGGTAGCGGGGGAACAGATACGCAGTATTTT	CASSSRGSGGTDTQYF
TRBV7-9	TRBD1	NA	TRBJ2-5	TGTGCCAGCAGCTTAGGAGACAGGGGTCTCCAAGAGACCCAGTACTTC	CASSLGDRGLQETQYF
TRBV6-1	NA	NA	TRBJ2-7	TGTGCCAGCAGTGAAGCGTCGGCGGAGGAGCAGTACTTC	CASSEASAEEQYF
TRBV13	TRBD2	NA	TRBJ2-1	TGTGCCAGCAGCCCCCCAAGGACTAGCGGGAGGTTCTACAATGAGCAGTTCTTC	CASSPPRTSGRFYNEQFF
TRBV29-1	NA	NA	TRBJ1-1	TGCAGCGTGAGCAGGGTGGGCACTGAAGCTTTCTTT	CSVSRVGTEAFF
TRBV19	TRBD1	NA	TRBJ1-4	TGTGCCAGTAGTATAGTCACAGGGGCGTTCCGAAATGAAAAACTGTTTTTT	CASSIVTGAFRNEKLFF
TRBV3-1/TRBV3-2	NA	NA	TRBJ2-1	TGTGCCAGCAGCCAAGATCACGGGGGTCGGGCTGAGCAGTTCTTC	CASSQDHGGRAEQFF
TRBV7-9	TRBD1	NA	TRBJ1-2	TGTGCCAGCAGCTTAGGGGGACAGGCGGCGATGAGCTATGGCTACACCTTC	CASSLGGQAAMSYGYTF
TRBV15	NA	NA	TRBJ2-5	TGTGCCACCAGCAGATCCAGTGGAGAGACCCAGTACTTC	CATSRSSGETQYF
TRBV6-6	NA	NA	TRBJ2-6	TGTGCCAGCAGTTACCGCCGGGGGACCGGGGCCAACGTCCTGACTTTC	CASSYRRGTGANVLTF
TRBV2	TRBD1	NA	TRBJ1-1	TGTGCCAGCAGTGAAAGGGGGACAGGGATGAATTATGGCACTGAAGCTTTCTTT	CASSERGTGMNYGTEAFF
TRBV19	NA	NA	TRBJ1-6	TGTGCCAGTAGTATCGGACAGTTCTCCTATAATTCACCCCTCCACTTT	CASSIGQFSYNSPLHF
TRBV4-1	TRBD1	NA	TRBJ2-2	TGCGCCAGCAGCCACCCGGACAGGGACACCGGGGAGCTGTTTTTT	CASSHPDRDTGELFF
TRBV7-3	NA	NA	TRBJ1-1	TGTGCCAGCAGCAGGGGAGGGGGACGGAACACTGAAGCTTTCTTT	CASSRGGGRNTEAFF
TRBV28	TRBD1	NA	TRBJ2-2	TGTGCCAGCAGTTTAACAGGGGGGTACACCGGGGAGCTGTTTTTT	CASSLTGGYTGELFF
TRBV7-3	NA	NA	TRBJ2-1	TGTGCCAGCAGCCCTGGGGGGACCCTTCTCGATGAGCAGTTCTTC	CASSPGGTLLDEQFF
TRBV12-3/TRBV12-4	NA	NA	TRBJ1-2	TGTGCCAGCAGTTTTCAGAGGGCCCGAGGCTACACCTTC	CASSFQRARGYTF
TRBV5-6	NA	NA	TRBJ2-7	TGTGCCAGCAGCTCCAGCCTGAGGGGGTCCTACGAGCAGTACTTC	CASSSSLRGSYEQYF
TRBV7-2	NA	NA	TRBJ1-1	TGTGCCAGCAGCTCGCCCTTCAGGGAGGACACTGAAGCTTTCTTT	CASSSPFREDTEAFF
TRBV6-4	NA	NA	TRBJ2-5	TGTGCCAGCGGCCTGATAGCGGCGACCCAGTACTTC	CASGLIAATQYF
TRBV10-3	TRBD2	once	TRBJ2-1	TGTGCCATCAGTGCTGCCTCCAGGACTAGCGGGAGTCTCGGGGAGTTCTTC	CAISAASRTSGSLGEFF